The rows below give T cell receptor beta chains drawn from one sample of a study of T cells in Graves' hyperthyroidism and ophthalmopathy. One entry per CDR3 protein results from TCRdb running MiXCR on the multiplex PCR reads. Among 300,000 to 450,000 distinct CDR3 sequences listed, around 14% were seen once. Sequencing input: blood. The receptors shown here come from a woman in her fifties or sixties with Graves' hyperthyroidism. CDR3s include the opening cysteine and the closing phenylalanine or tryptophan. The D gene is left open where the match is weak. Clone size is given for some rows only: seen once, a few or many times, or a class if the clone is expanded.

d_gene	v_gene	abundance	j_gene	CDR3nt	CDR3aa
TRBD2	TRBV7-9	many	TRBJ2-1	TGTGCCAGCAGCGCCACTAGCGGGAGGGCCTACAATGAGCAGTTCTTC	CASSATSGRAYNEQFF
TRBD1	TRBV5-1	many	TRBJ1-1	TGCGCCAGCAGCTCCAGGGGGGAGAACACTGAAGCTTTCTTT	CASSSRGENTEAFF
TRBD2	TRBV5-1	many	TRBJ2-7	TGCGCCAGCAGCCTGTCACTAGCGGGTTTGGAGGAGCAGTACTTC	CASSLSLAGLEEQYF
TRBD2	TRBV12-3/TRBV12-4	many	TRBJ2-5	TGTGCCAGCAGTTTAGGGAGCGGGGGTCCAGAGACCCAGTACTTC	CASSLGSGGPETQYF
NA	TRBV7-9	NA	TRBJ2-1	TGTGCCAGCAGCCAAAACTACGGGGGCGCCTTGTTCAGGGCCCGCTCCTACAATGAGCAGTTCTTC	CASSQNYGGALFRARSYNEQFF
NA	TRBV7-8	many	TRBJ2-2	TGTGCCACCGCAGTTGGTCCTACCGGGGAGCTGTTTTTT	CATAVGPTGELFF
NA	TRBV19	many	TRBJ1-1	TGTGCCAGTAGTATTGGTTGGAGGAACACTGAAGCTTTCTTT	CASSIGWRNTEAFF
NA	TRBV10-3	many	TRBJ2-1	TGTGCCATCAGGGGTGGCAGTAACAATGAGCAGTTCTTC	CAIRGGSNNEQFF
TRBD1	TRBV29-1	many	TRBJ2-3	TGCAGCGTTGCCCTAGGGACAGGCAGCACAGATACGCAGTATTTT	CSVALGTGSTDTQYF
TRBD1	TRBV5-6	NA	TRBJ2-6	TGTGCCAGCAGCTCCTTGGACAGGCTCTCTGGGGCCAACGTCCTGACTTTC	CASSSLDRLSGANVLTF
NA	TRBV11-2	many	TRBJ2-1	TGTGCCAGCAGTTCTGAGGGGGGTGCCTACAATGAGCAGTTCTTC	CASSSEGGAYNEQFF
NA	TRBV30	many	TRBJ1-1	TGTGCCTGGAGTGATCTGAGAAGGGCGAACACTGAAGCTTTCTTT	CAWSDLRRANTEAFF
TRBD2	TRBV3-1	many	TRBJ2-3	TGTGCCAGCAGCCAAGAGCTAGCGGGGTTCACAGATACGCAGTATTTT	CASSQELAGFTDTQYF
NA	TRBV15	NA	TRBJ1-5	TGTGCCACCAGCACGGACCTAACAAATCAGCCCCAGCATTTT	CATSTDLTNQPQHF
TRBD1	TRBV5-6	many	TRBJ2-1	TGTGCCAGCAGCCTACCTGGGACAGGAAGTTCCAATGAGCAGTTCTTC	CASSLPGTGSSNEQFF
NA	TRBV7-9	many	TRBJ1-5	TGTGCCAGCAGCTTCGGTTGGTTTCAGCCCCAGCATTTT	CASSFGWFQPQHF
NA	TRBV28	many	TRBJ2-5	TGTGCCAGCCTCTCCGCGGGACATGGTGGGACCCAGTACTTC	CASLSAGHGGTQYF
NA	TRBV12-5	many	TRBJ2-7	TGTGCTAGTGGTTTGCTCCTGGGATTTACCTACGAGCAGTACTTC	CASGLLLGFTYEQYF
NA	TRBV6-1	NA	TRBJ2-2	TGTGCCAGCAGTGAAGCGCTGAACACCGGGGAGCTGTTTTTT	CASSEALNTGELFF
TRBD1	TRBV30	many	TRBJ2-3	TGTGCCTGGAGTAGGGGACAGGAGGACACAGATACGCAGTATTTT	CAWSRGQEDTDTQYF
NA	TRBV27	few	TRBJ1-1	TGTGCCAGCAGTTTCTCGGTGGGGACTGAAGCTTTCTTT	CASSFSVGTEAFF
NA	TRBV3-1	many	TRBJ2-3	TGTGCCAGCAGCCAAGACGGGTGGGGTTTCACAGATACGCAGTATTTT	CASSQDGWGFTDTQYF
NA	TRBV6-1	many	TRBJ1-5	TGTGCCAGCTTAGACAGCCATAGCAATCAGCCCCAGCATTTT	CASLDSHSNQPQHF
NA	TRBV28	NA	TRBJ1-1	TGTGCCACCCAAAACCCGGGCAGGGTGGCTTTCTTT	CATQNPGRVAFF
NA	TRBV27	many	TRBJ1-1	TGTGCCAGCAGTTCCCCGACAGGAGGGGAAGCTTTCTTT	CASSSPTGGEAFF
NA	TRBV19	NA	TRBJ2-7	TGTGCCAGTACCCCGGGACCCCATGGAGGGTACGAGCAGTACTTC	CASTPGPHGGYEQYF
NA	TRBV5-1	many	TRBJ1-1	TGCGCCAGCAGCTTATCCCAATGGAACACTGAAGCTTTCTTT	CASSLSQWNTEAFF
NA	TRBV27	few	TRBJ2-7	TGTGCCAGCAGCGGACCATTTCCCTACGAGCAGTACTTC	CASSGPFPYEQYF
TRBD1	TRBV18	many	TRBJ1-1	TGTGCCAGCTCACTCGGGACAGGGCAACTTATGAACACTGAAGCTTTCTTT	CASSLGTGQLMNTEAFF
NA	TRBV18	many	TRBJ2-7	TGTGCCAGCTCACCACCGGCCCTGAGCTACGAGCAGTACTTC	CASSPPALSYEQYF
NA	TRBV5-1	many	TRBJ2-1	TGCGCCAGCAGGCCGACCGGATGGAGCTCCTACAATGAGCAGTTCTTC	CASRPTGWSSYNEQFF
TRBD1	TRBV28	NA	TRBJ2-7	TGTGCCAGCAGTTTAATCTCCGGGACAGGGTGGACCTACGAGCAGTACTTC	CASSLISGTGWTYEQYF
TRBD1	TRBV18	NA	TRBJ2-3	TGTGCCAGCTCACCCTCCTCCCAGGGGGCCTCAGATACGCAGTATTTT	CASSPSSQGASDTQYF
TRBD2	TRBV5-1	many	TRBJ2-7	TGCGCCAGCAGCTTGTTACTAGCGACCAACGAGCAGTACTTC	CASSLLLATNEQYF
NA	TRBV7-3	NA	TRBJ2-5	TGTGCCAGCAGCTTACGTCCCGGAGGTGGGGGGCAAGAGACCCAGTACTTC	CASSLRPGGGGQETQYF